The 12 T cell receptor beta chains reported below all come from one sample, sequenced in a study of CD8 T cells in ankylosing spondylitis. Findings and limits, study-wide: Apparently characteristic of ankylosing spondylitis blood was a TCR beta motif (roughly eight highly homologous variants).

The antigens these receptors bind are not known. Each CDR3 protein gets one entry after TCRdb re-called the 5' RACE reads with MiXCR. The repertoire includes about 440,000 distinct CDR3 sequences, 15% to 20% of them detected once, and around 0.92% sits in the top ten. Sample: blood, either unsorted or a sorted T cell fraction (not recorded which). The receptors stem from a male donor with ankylosing spondylitis.

The rearrangement links TRBV6-1 to TRBJ2-7; 7 nucleotides agree with TRBD2. V dropped 7 bases and J dropped 2; count of bases not matched to a gene: 8. Germline CDR1 MNHNS, CDR2 SASEGT. This CDR3 comprises 14 residues. CDR3 DNA: TGTGCCAGCAAGCCTGGCGGGGGAACCTACGAGCAGTACTTC. This encodes CASKPGGGTYEQYF.

The rearrangement links TRBV7-2 to TRBJ1-5; D perhaps matches TRBD1 (5 bases). V lost 5 bases and J lost 1, with 12 bases in between. CDR1 and CDR2 (germline): SGHTA, FQGNSA. The CDR3 runs to 15 residues. The CDR3 loop is CASSHGTASNQPQHF. The CDR3 bases are TGTGCCAGCAGCCACGGGACGGCGAGCAATCAGCCCCAGCATTTT. Full variable domain (rest looked up from reference TRBV7-2 and TRBJ1-5): GAGVSQSPSNKVTEKGKDVELRCDPISGHTALYWYRQSLGQGLEFLIYFQGNSAPDKSGLPSDRFSAERTGGSVSTLTIQRTQQEDSAVYLCASSHGTASNQPQHFGDGTRLSIL.

This clonotype was counted once. The V and J genes are TRBV5-1 and TRBJ1-4; D gene ambiguous. V shed 2 bases and J shed 5 bases, with 7 bases lying between them. CDR3 length equals 13 residues. Looked up from germline, CDR1 is SGHRS and CDR2 is YFSETQ. The CDR3 DNA sequence: TGCGCCAGCAGCTTCGGTCCCAATGAAAAACTGTTTTTT. Its translation: CASSFGPNEKLFF.

This clonotype was detected only a few times. This chain uses TRBV28 with TRBJ2-5, with 7 bases fitting TRBD2. J lost 5 bases, V lost 7 bases, and 13 bases had no gene match. Looked up from germline, CDR1 is MDHEN and CDR2 is SYDVKM. The CDR3 length is 15 residues. The CDR3 DNA is TGTGCCAGCACCCCACTTGAAACTAGCGCGGAGACCCAGTACTTC. It encodes CASTPLETSAETQYF. The full variable domain, in which reference TRBV28 and TRBJ2-5 provide the parts outside the CDR3, is DVKVTQSSRYLVKRTGEKVFLECVQDMDHENMFWYRQDPGLGLRLIYFSYDVKMKEKGDIPEGYSVSREKKERFSLILESASTNQTSMYLCASTPLETSAETQYFGPGTRLLVL.

The table lists this clonotype with a few counts. CDR3 region: CSARETGNGNQPQHF. CDR3 in DNA: TGCAGTGCTAGAGAGACGGGGAATGGCAATCAGCCCCAGCATTTT. The V and J genes are TRBV20-1 and TRBJ1-5; D not certain. Germline V CDR1 and CDR2: DFQATT, SNEGSKA (reference sequence). V lost 0 bases, J lost 2 bases, and 11 bases lay in between. This CDR3 has 15 amino acids.

This clonotype was recorded at least ten times. The CDR3 DNA reads TGTGCCAGCACATTGCGAACCGGGGAGCTGTTTTTT. It is translated as CASTLRTGELFF. The V gene is TRBV12-3 or TRBV12-4, the J gene TRBJ2-2; D not certain. This CDR3 has 12 amino acids. The V end lost 7 bases, the J end lost 5 bases, and 8 bases lay between the germline ends.

This rearrangement joins TRBV12-3 or TRBV12-4 to TRBJ2-7; TRBD1 agrees at 7 bases. This CDR3 has 16 amino acids. The V segment lost 6 bases and the J segment 3 bases; nucleotides outside the gene matches: 14. CDR3: CASRGETDRKYYEQYF. In DNA form, the CDR3 reads TGTGCCAGCAGGGGGGAGACGGACAGGAAATACTACGAGCAGTACTTC.

This clonotype was observed a handful of times. The chain combines TRBV4-1 with TRBJ2-1; possible D gene TRBD2, 5 bases. Trimming left V 1 base short and J 0 bases short, with 13 bases between. CDR1 is MGHRA, CDR2 YSYEKL, per germline. This CDR3 is built from 17 residues. The DNA for the CDR3 is TGCGCCAGCAGCCAAGGCAGAGGAGGTAGCTCCTACAATGAGCAGTTCTTC. It yields the protein CASSQGRGGSSYNEQFF.

This clonotype was recorded only once. The V gene is TRBV5-1, the J gene TRBJ2-7, with 7 bases matching TRBD1. The CDR3 length is 15 residues. Germline V gives CDR1 SGHRS, CDR2 YFSETQ. The V gene end was trimmed by 4 bases and the J gene end by 1 base; junction bases not matched to a gene: 8. CDR3 DNA sequence: TGCGCCAGCAGCCGCGACGGGACAGCATCCTACGAGCAGTACTTC. Translated, it gives CASSRDGTASYEQYF.

The V gene is TRBV5-4, the J gene TRBJ2-1, with a tentative D call TRBD2 (6 bases). CDR3 length equals 15 residues. V was pared by 7 bases and J by 7 bases, with 21 bases between. CDR1 SGHNT and CDR2 YYREEE come from the germline V gene (reference sequence). The CDR3 DNA reads TGTGCCAGCGGCCCAATGGGACTGGTTGGAAATGAGCAGTTCTTC. Protein product: CASGPMGLVGNEQFF.

V is TRBV20-1 and J is TRBJ1-4; tentatively, D is TRBD1 (6 bases). CDR3 size: 14 residues. From germline, CDR1 is DFQATT and CDR2 SNEGSKA (reference sequence). Deletions cut 6 bases from V and 5 bases from J, with 16 bases between. CDR3 sequence: CSAMDRTLNEKLFF. The CDR3 bases are TGCAGTGCGATGGACAGAACTCTCAATGAAAAACTGTTTTTT.

This clonotype was observed at least ten times. The rearrangement links TRBV12-3 or TRBV12-4 to TRBJ2-1; 8 nucleotides agree with TRBD2. With V trimmed by 3 bases and J by 5 bases, 6 bases remained unmatched. CDR3 length: 15 residues. The CDR3 protein is CASSFQAGANNEQFF. CDR3 DNA sequence: TGTGCCAGCAGTTTTCAAGCGGGAGCTAACAATGAGCAGTTCTTC.